Below, 20 T cell receptor beta chains from the same sample are listed, as sequenced in a study of regulatory T cells in long-lasting Graves disease. Noted time point: persistent/refractory GD, antithyroid drugs over 5 years with positive TRAb. PBMC-derived RNA was used for the TCR library. CDR3-region Arm-PCR and iRepertoire HTBI primers produced the TCR beta libraries. TCRdb reprocessed the multiplex PCR reads with MiXCR, giving one entry per CDR3 protein. The repertoire holds 700,000 or so distinct CDR3 sequences, about 32% seen once, with roughly 46% in the top ten. This specimen was peripheral blood mononuclear cells (PBMCs), taken when the disease was refractory, from a patient treated with antithyroid drugs. The receptors originated from a female donor with Graves disease.

This clonotype was observed many times. The V gene is TRBV12-3 or TRBV12-4, the J gene TRBJ2-5, with D possibly being TRBD1 or TRBD2 (5 bases each). The ends were cut back, 6 bases at V and 4 bases at J, with 12 bases in the middle. The CDR3 loop spans 13 amino acids. The CDR3: CASSFSGGETQYF. Written as DNA, the CDR3 is TGTGCCAGCAGCTTTAGTGGGGGAGAGACCCAGTACTTC.

This rearrangement joins TRBV7-2 to TRBJ1-2; the match to TRBD1 covers 10 bases. The junction had 2 bases not matched to a gene; V was cut back by 3 bases and J by 4 bases. Germline lookup yields CDR1 SGHTA and CDR2 FQGNSA. The CDR3 spans 14 residues. CDR3 nucleotide sequence: TGTGCCAGCAGCTTTGACAGGGGGCCCTATGGCTACACCTTC. Its translation: CASSFDRGPYGYTF.

This clonotype appeared many times. This chain joins TRBV2 and TRBJ1-1; D is perhaps TRBD1 (6 bases). V was cut by 2 bases and J by 3 bases, with 10 bases left in between. Germline CDR1 and CDR2: SNHLY and FYNNEI. CDR3 length: 14 amino acids. For the CDR3, the DNA is TGTGCCAGCAGTGAAATTCCAGGGGACACTGAAGCTTTCTTT. It encodes CASSEIPGDTEAFF.

This clonotype was counted only a few times. V gene TRBV6-1 combines with J gene TRBJ2-7; no definite D call. The V end was cut by 5 bases, the J end by 0 bases, with 17 bases between. The germline V gene has CDR1 MNHNS and CDR2 SASEGT. CDR3 length equals 16 residues. The DNA of the CDR3 is TGTGCCAGCAGTCGGGCGAGCAGGTCCCTCTCCTACGAGCAGTACTTC. Residues: CASSRASRSLSYEQYF.

This clonotype has just a few counts. V and J are TRBV29-1 and TRBJ1-2; 9 bases fit TRBD1. This CDR3 has 13 amino acids. V gave up 6 bases and J gave up 0 bases; unmatched junction bases: 2. CDR1 is SQVTM and CDR2 is ANQGSEA in the germline V gene. CDR3: CSVGTGTNYGYTF. Written as DNA, the CDR3 is TGCAGCGTCGGGACAGGGACTAACTATGGCTACACCTTC.

The genes are TRBV28 and TRBJ1-1; a possible D gene is TRBD1 (6 bases). The CDR3 extends over 13 amino acids. V dropped 3 bases and J dropped 6 bases, with 11 bases sitting between them. Germline V gene data show CDR1 as MDHEN and CDR2 as SYDVKM. CDR3 residues: CASSLGRGAEAFF. For the CDR3, the DNA is TGTGCCAGCAGTTTGGGCAGGGGAGCTGAAGCTTTCTTT.

A few counts support this clonotype. This chain links TRBV2 with TRBJ2-7, with D uncertain. The CDR3 is made up of 13 amino acids. Germline lookup yields CDR1 SNHLY and CDR2 FYNNEI. The CDR3 DNA follows: TGTGCTAAGCAAGGCGTAGGGTCCTACGAGCAGTACTTC. This translates into CAKQGVGSYEQYF.

This clonotype was counted ten times or more. V is TRBV12-3 or TRBV12-4 and J is TRBJ2-5; the D gene could be TRBD1 or TRBD2 (6 bases each). The CDR3 runs 15 residues. V lost 5 bases and J 5 bases, leaving 18 bases between the germline ends. The CDR3 loop is CASSRNEGGSETQYF. The CDR3, as DNA: TGTGCCAGCAGTAGAAACGAAGGGGGGTCGGAGACCCAGTACTTC.

The chain recombines TRBV12-3 or TRBV12-4 with TRBJ2-7; TRBD1 agrees at 9 bases. CDR3 length: 13 residues. V lost 6 bases to trimming and J lost 3 bases; unmatched junction nucleotides: 3. The CDR3 DNA is TGTGCCAGCAGGCAGACAGGGGGCTACGAGCAGTACTTC. Amino acids: CASRQTGGYEQYF.

This clonotype was picked up a small number of times. The chain recombines TRBV19 with TRBJ1-3; D unclear. In germline, CDR1 is LNHDA, CDR2 SQIVND (reference sequence). The CDR3 length is 13 residues. Between the trimmed V and J ends, which lost 5 bases and 5 bases, there was a span of 10 bases. In DNA, the CDR3 is TGTGCCAGTAGTCCGCGGATCAGAAACACCATATATTTT. Translation: CASSPRIRNTIYF.

This clonotype was detected ten times or more. The chain employs TRBV28 and TRBJ1-2, with 7 bases that match TRBD1. The CDR3 sequence is 14 residues long. Germline V gene data show CDR1 as MDHEN and CDR2 as SYDVKM. The junction had 4 bases not matched to a gene; V was cut back by 5 bases and J by 1 base. CDR3 DNA: TGTGCCAGCAGTAGCCGGGACAGTAACTATGGCTACACCTTC. Translation: CASSSRDSNYGYTF.

This clonotype was seen more than once but under ten times. V and J are TRBV29-1 and TRBJ2-2; D gene uncertain. With 4 bases removed from V and 3 bases from J, the gap between germline ends came to 3 bases. The CDR3 loop spans 11 amino acids. CDR1 is SQVTM and CDR2 is ANQGSEA in the germline V gene. The CDR3 loop reads CSVGYTGELFF. CDR3 in DNA: TGCAGCGTTGGGTACACCGGGGAGCTGTTTTTT.

This clonotype was recorded many times. This chain links TRBV6-1 with TRBJ2-5; 10 bases agree with TRBD2. With V trimmed by 8 bases and J by 5 bases, 11 bases remained unmatched. Germline CDR1 is MNHNS and CDR2 is SASEGT. CDR3 length: 15 residues. Here the CDR3 DNA reads TGTGCCAGCGCAGAAGGTAGCGGGAGGTGGGAGACCCAGTACTTC. Protein: CASAEGSGRWETQYF.

This chain connects TRBV3-1 to TRBJ2-6; D not certain. CDR3 length: 16 amino acids. Germline V CDR1 and CDR2: LGHDT, YNNKEL (reference sequence). Trimming stripped 0 bases from V and 2 bases from J, with 8 bases between. CDR3 DNA: TGTGCCAGCAGCCAAGATTCCCGTACTGGGGCCAACGTCCTGACTTTC. The encoded protein is CASSQDSRTGANVLTF.

This clonotype was counted ten times or more. This chain joins TRBV6-1 and TRBJ1-3; TRBD1 might be the D (5 bases). V gave up 1 base and J gave up 4 bases, with 14 bases separating them. Per germline, CDR1 MNHNS and CDR2 SASEGT. CDR3 length equals 16 residues. This CDR3 reads CASSEGRGIFGNTIYF. CDR3 bases: TGTGCCAGCAGTGAAGGTCGGGGGATCTTCGGAAACACCATATATTTT.

This clonotype was counted between two and nine times. The chain has TRBV12-3 or TRBV12-4 and TRBJ1-5; 7 bases map to TRBD1. The J segment lost 2 bases and the V segment lost 4 bases, leaving 5 bases of the junction unmatched. The CDR3 loop spans 15 amino acids. CDR3 in amino acids: CASSSGGSGNQPQHF. In DNA form, the CDR3 reads TGTGCCAGCAGTTCAGGGGGTAGTGGCAATCAGCCCCAGCATTTT.

V and J are TRBV7-3 and TRBJ2-1; TRBD2 aligns across 9 bases. The CDR3 totals 16 residues. CDR1 is SGHTA, CDR2 FQGTGA, per germline. V lost 5 bases, J lost 2 bases, and 7 bases stayed unmatched. The CDR3 spells CASSPSSGSTYNEQFF. CDR3 coding DNA: TGTGCCAGCAGCCCAAGTAGCGGGAGTACCTACAATGAGCAGTTCTTC. Full variable domain (rest looked up from reference TRBV7-3 and TRBJ2-1): GAGVSQTPSNKVTEKGKYVELRCDPISGHTALYWYRQSLGQGPEFLIYFQGTGAADDSGLPNDRFFAVRPEGSVSTLKIQRTERGDSAVYLCASSPSSGSTYNEQFFGPGTRLTVL.

This clonotype was observed a handful of times. The chain couples TRBV27 to TRBJ1-2, with D maybe TRBD1 (6 bases). The CDR3 runs to 15 residues. CDR1 is MNHEY, CDR2 SMNVEV, per germline (reference sequence). Trimming removed 6 bases at V and 8 bases at J, with 22 bases between. This CDR3 is CASRDAGAGPSGYTF. The CDR3 DNA is TGTGCCAGCAGGGATGCAGGGGCCGGTCCTTCCGGCTACACCTTC.

The rearrangement links TRBV18 to TRBJ1-2; weak D call: TRBD1 (5 bases). V lost 4 bases to trimming and J lost 4 bases, with 19 bases between them. The CDR3 consists of 16 residues. Germline V lookup: CDR1 KGHSH, CDR2 LQKENI. This CDR3 reads CASSQGTEQRGYGYTF. CDR3 nucleotide sequence: TGTGCCAGCTCACAAGGGACCGAGCAGAGGGGCTATGGCTACACCTTC.

CDR3 DNA: TGTGCCAGCAGTGAGTTCCAGGCCGTATACGAGCAGTACTTC. Its translation is CASSEFQAVYEQYF. The chain joins TRBV6-1 to TRBJ2-7; D is unresolved. CDR1 MNHNS and CDR2 SASEGT come from the germline V gene. The CDR3 runs 14 residues. V was pared by 3 bases and J by 4 bases, with 13 bases between.